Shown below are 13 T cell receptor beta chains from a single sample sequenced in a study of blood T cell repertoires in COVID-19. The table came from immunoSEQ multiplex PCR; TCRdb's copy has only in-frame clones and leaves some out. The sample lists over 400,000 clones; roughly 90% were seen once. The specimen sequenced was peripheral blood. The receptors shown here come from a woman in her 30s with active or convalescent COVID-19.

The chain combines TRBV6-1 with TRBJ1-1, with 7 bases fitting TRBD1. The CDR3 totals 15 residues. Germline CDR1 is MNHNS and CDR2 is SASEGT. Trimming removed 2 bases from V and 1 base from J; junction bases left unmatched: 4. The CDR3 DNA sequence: TGTGCCAGCAGTGAATGGGGGACAGAGAACACTGAAGCTTTCTTT. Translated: CASSEWGTENTEAFF.

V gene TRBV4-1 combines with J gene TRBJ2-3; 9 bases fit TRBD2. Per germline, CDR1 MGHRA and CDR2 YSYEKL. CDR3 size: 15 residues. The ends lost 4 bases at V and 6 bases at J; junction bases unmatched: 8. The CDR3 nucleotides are TGCGCCAGCAGCCGGCTCGAGCTAGCGGGGGATACGCAGTATTTT. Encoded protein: CASSRLELAGDTQYF.

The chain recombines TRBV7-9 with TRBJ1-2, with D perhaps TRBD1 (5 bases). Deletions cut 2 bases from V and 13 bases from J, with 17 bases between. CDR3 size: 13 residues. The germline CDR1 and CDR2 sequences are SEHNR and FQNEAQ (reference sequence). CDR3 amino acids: CASSLLSPGTPTF. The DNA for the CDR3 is TGTGCCAGCAGCTTACTTTCGCCCGGGACTCCCACCTTC. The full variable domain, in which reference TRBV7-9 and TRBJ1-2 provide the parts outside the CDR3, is DTGVSQNPRHKITKRGQNVTFRCDPISEHNRLYWYRQTLGQGPEFLTYFQNEAQLEKSRLLSDRFSAERPKGSFSTLEIQRTEQGDSAMYLCASSLLSPGTPTFGSGTRLTVV.

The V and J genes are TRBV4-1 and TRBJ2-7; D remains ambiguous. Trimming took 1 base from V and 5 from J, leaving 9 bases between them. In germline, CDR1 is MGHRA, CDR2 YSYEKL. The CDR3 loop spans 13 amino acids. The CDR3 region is CASSQVESNEQYF. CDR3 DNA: TGCGCCAGCAGCCAAGTGGAGTCTAACGAGCAGTACTTC.

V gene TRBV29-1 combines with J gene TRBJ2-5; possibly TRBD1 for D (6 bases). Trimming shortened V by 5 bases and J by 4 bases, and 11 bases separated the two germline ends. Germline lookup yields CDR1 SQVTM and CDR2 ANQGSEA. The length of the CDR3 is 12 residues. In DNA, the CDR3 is TGCAGCGTTAGGACAGTAGGAGAGACCCAGTACTTC. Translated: CSVRTVGETQYF.

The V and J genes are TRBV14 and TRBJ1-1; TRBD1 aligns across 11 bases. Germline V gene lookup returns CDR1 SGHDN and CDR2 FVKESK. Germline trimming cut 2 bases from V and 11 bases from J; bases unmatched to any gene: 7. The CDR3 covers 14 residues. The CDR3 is CASSQRTGGRFAFF. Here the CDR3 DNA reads TGTGCCAGCAGCCAAAGGACAGGGGGCAGGTTTGCTTTCTTT.

This CDR3 reads CASSPRDSSLGGEQFF. CDR3 sequence (DNA): TGCGCCAGCAGCCCCCGGGACAGCTCCCTCGGGGGCGAGCAGTTCTTC. The J gene is TRBJ2-1, the V gene TRBV5-1; maybe TRBD1 (7 bases). Trimming stripped 4 bases from V and 10 bases from J, with 24 bases between. CDR1 is SGHRS and CDR2 is YFSETQ in the germline V gene. The CDR3 totals 16 residues. Based on the CDR3 plus reference TRBV5-1 and TRBJ2-1, the full variable domain is KAGVTQTPRYLIKTRGQQVTLSCSPISGHRSVSWYQQTPGQGLQFLFEYFSETQRNKGNFPGRFSGRQFSNSRSEMNVSTLELGDSALYLCASSPRDSSLGGEQFFGPGTRLTVL.

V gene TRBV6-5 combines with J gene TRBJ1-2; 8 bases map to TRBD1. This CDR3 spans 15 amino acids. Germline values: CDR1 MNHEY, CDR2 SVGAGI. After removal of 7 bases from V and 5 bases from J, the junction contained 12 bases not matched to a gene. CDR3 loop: CASTPNSGGRYGYTF. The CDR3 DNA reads TGTGCCAGCACGCCTAACTCAGGGGGCCGATATGGCTACACCTTC.

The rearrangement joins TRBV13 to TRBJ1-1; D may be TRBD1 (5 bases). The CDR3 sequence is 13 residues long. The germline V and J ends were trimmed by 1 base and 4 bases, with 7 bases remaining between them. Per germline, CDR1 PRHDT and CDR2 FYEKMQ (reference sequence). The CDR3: CASSLDGATEAFF. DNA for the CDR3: TGTGCCAGCAGCTTAGATGGGGCCACTGAAGCTTTCTTT.

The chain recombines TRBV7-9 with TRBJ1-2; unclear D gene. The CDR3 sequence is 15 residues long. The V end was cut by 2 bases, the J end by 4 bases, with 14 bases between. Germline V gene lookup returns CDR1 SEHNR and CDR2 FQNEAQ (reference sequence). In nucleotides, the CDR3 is TGTGCCAGCAGCTTATTCGAGGGTAGGAGCTATGGCTACACCTTC. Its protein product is CASSLFEGRSYGYTF.

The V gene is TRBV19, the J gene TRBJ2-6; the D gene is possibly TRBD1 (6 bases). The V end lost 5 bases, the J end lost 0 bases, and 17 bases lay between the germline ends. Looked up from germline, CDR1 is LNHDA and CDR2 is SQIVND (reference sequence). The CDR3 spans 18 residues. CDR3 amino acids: CASSLRALDSSGANVLTF. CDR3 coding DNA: TGTGCCAGTAGTCTCAGGGCACTGGACAGCTCTGGGGCCAACGTCCTGACTTTC.

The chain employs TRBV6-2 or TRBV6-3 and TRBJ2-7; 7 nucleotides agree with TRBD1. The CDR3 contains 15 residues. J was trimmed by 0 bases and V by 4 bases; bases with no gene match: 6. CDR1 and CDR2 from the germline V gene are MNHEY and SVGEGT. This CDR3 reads CASSWNRDSSYEQYF. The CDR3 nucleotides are TGTGCCAGCAGTTGGAACCGGGACAGCTCCTACGAGCAGTACTTC.

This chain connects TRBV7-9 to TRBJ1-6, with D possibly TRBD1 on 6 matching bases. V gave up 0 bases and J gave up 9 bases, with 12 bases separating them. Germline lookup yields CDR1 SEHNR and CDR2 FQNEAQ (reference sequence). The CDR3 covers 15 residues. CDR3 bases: TGTGCCAGCAGCTTAGCGCAGGGGTTTGGTTCACCCCTCCACTTT. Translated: CASSLAQGFGSPLHF.